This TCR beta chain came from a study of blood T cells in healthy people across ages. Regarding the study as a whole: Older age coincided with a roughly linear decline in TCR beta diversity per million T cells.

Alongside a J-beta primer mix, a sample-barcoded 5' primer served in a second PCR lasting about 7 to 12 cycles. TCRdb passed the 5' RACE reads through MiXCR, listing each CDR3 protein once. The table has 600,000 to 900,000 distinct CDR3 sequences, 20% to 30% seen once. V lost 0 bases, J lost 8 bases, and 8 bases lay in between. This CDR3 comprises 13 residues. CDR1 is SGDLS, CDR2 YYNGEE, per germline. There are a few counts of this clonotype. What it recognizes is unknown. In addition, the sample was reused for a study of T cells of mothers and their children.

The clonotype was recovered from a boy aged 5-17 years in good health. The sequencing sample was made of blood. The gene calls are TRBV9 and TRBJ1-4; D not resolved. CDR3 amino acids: CASSVGQAEKLFF. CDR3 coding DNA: TGTGCCAGCAGCGTAGGCCAGGCGGAAAAACTGTTTTTT.